The rows below give T cell receptor beta chains drawn from one sample of a study of T-cell memory formation after mild COVID-19. TCRdb recomputed calls from the 5' RACE reads with MiXCR, one row per CDR3 protein. The sample carries hundreds of thousands of distinct CDR3 sequences, approximately 25% recorded once. The sequenced sample consisted of PBMCs or a T cell subset sorted from them (not recorded which). These TCRs come from an adult woman who had mild COVID-19 (a few samples of this study predate the infection). Cell type and time point are not known. Each CDR3 is given with its conserved first and last residue. D genes are given only for firm matches. The size entry is marked missing in some rows and otherwise reads once, few, many or a size class.

D gene: TRBD2; V gene: TRBV14; clone size: few; J gene: TRBJ2-5; CDR3 DNA: TGTGCCAGCAGCCAAGATCGGGGGGTCCGAGAGACCCAGTACTTC; CDR3 protein: CASSQDRGVRETQYF
D gene: NA; V gene: TRBV20-1; clone size: few; J gene: TRBJ1-1; CDR3 DNA: TGCAGTGCTAGAGAAGCGCTTAACACTGAAGCTTTCTTT; CDR3 protein: CSAREALNTEAFF
D gene: NA; V gene: TRBV2; clone size: few; J gene: TRBJ1-2; CDR3 DNA: TGTGCCAGCAGGGGGGCCCTTAACTATGGCTACACCTTC; CDR3 protein: CASRGALNYGYTF
D gene: NA; V gene: TRBV5-5; clone size: few; J gene: TRBJ1-2; CDR3 DNA: TGTGCCAGCAGCTTCCCGCAGGGGAACTATGGCTACACCTTC; CDR3 protein: CASSFPQGNYGYTF
D gene: TRBD2; V gene: TRBV7-9; clone size: few; J gene: TRBJ2-1; CDR3 DNA: TGTGCCAGCAGCCCGCTGCCGGGACTAGCGGGGGGGAATGAGCAGTTCTTC; CDR3 protein: CASSPLPGLAGGNEQFF
D gene: NA; V gene: TRBV2; clone size: few; J gene: TRBJ2-3; CDR3 DNA: TGTGCCAGCAGTGAAGTCGGCAGTAGGCCAGATACGCAGTATTTT; CDR3 protein: CASSEVGSRPDTQYF
D gene: NA; V gene: TRBV4-2; clone size: many; J gene: TRBJ2-1; CDR3 DNA: TGTGCCAGCAGCCAAGATGAAGCGGAGCAGTTCTTC; CDR3 protein: CASSQDEAEQFF
D gene: NA; V gene: TRBV12-3/TRBV12-4; clone size: NA; J gene: TRBJ1-5; CDR3 DNA: TGTGCCAGCAGTTTAAGGGGCAGGATGACCAATCAGCCCCAGCATTTT; CDR3 protein: CASSLRGRMTNQPQHF
D gene: NA; V gene: TRBV7-9; clone size: few; J gene: TRBJ2-2; CDR3 DNA: TGTGCCAGCGCCTCCGGGGAGCTGTTTTTT; CDR3 protein: CASASGELFF
D gene: TRBD2; V gene: TRBV12-3/TRBV12-4; clone size: NA; J gene: TRBJ2-3; CDR3 DNA: TGTGCCAGCACCCCGGGGGGGAGAGATACGCAGTATTTT; CDR3 protein: CASTPGGRDTQYF
D gene: NA; V gene: TRBV3-1; clone size: NA; J gene: TRBJ1-2; CDR3 DNA: TGTGCCAGCAGCCAATCAGGCCCCTATGGCTACACCTTC; CDR3 protein: CASSQSGPYGYTF
D gene: NA; V gene: TRBV4-1; clone size: few; J gene: TRBJ2-1; CDR3 DNA: TGCGCCAGCAGCCAGCCGGCCTTAGAAGATGAGCAGTTCTTC; CDR3 protein: CASSQPALEDEQFF
D gene: TRBD2; V gene: TRBV5-1; clone size: NA; J gene: TRBJ2-5; CDR3 DNA: TGCGCCAGCAGCACCACCTTAGCGGGCCAAGAGACCCAGTACTTC; CDR3 protein: CASSTTLAGQETQYF
D gene: TRBD1; V gene: TRBV5-6; clone size: NA; J gene: TRBJ1-1; CDR3 DNA: TGTGCCAGCAGCCCACTCCAGGGGGGAACTGAAGCTTTCTTT; CDR3 protein: CASSPLQGGTEAFF
D gene: TRBD2; V gene: TRBV7-3; clone size: many; J gene: TRBJ2-3; CDR3 DNA: TGTGCCAGCAGTCCACTAGCGGGGGCCCGCACAGATACGCAGTATTTT; CDR3 protein: CASSPLAGARTDTQYF
D gene: NA; V gene: TRBV10-3; clone size: NA; J gene: TRBJ2-7; CDR3 DNA: TGTGCCATCAGTGAGTTTGGAGGGGGCTACGAGCAGTACTTC; CDR3 protein: CAISEFGGGYEQYF
D gene: NA; V gene: TRBV29-1; clone size: few; J gene: TRBJ2-1; CDR3 DNA: TGCAGCGCCCTCCGCTACAATGAGCAGTTCTTC; CDR3 protein: CSALRYNEQFF
D gene: TRBD1; V gene: TRBV7-6; clone size: NA; J gene: TRBJ2-2; CDR3 DNA: TGTGCCAGCAGCACGAAACGGACAGGGACGGGGGAGCTGTTTTTT; CDR3 protein: CASSTKRTGTGELFF
D gene: NA; V gene: TRBV7-3; clone size: NA; J gene: TRBJ2-5; CDR3 DNA: TGTGCCAGCGGGGGGGGCAACCAAGAGACCCAGTACTTC; CDR3 protein: CASGGGNQETQYF
D gene: NA; V gene: TRBV9; clone size: few; J gene: TRBJ2-7; CDR3 DNA: TGTGCCAGCAGCGTAGGTGGCGGGGTCCTTGCCTACGAGCAGTACTTC; CDR3 protein: CASSVGGGVLAYEQYF
D gene: NA; V gene: TRBV5-1; clone size: few; J gene: TRBJ2-7; CDR3 DNA: TGCGCCAGCAGGGATAAACCGGGACTCCCCATGCAGTACTTC; CDR3 protein: CASRDKPGLPMQYF
D gene: TRBD1; V gene: TRBV7-9; clone size: NA; J gene: TRBJ1-2; CDR3 DNA: TGTGCCAGCAGCTTAGCGGGACAGCGCGCCGGCTACACCTTC; CDR3 protein: CASSLAGQRAGYTF
D gene: TRBD1; V gene: TRBV27; clone size: few; J gene: TRBJ1-2; CDR3 DNA: TGTGCCAGCAGCTTTGACAGGGTGAACTACACCTTC; CDR3 protein: CASSFDRVNYTF
D gene: NA; V gene: TRBV6-5; clone size: NA; J gene: TRBJ1-1; CDR3 DNA: TGTGCCAGCAGTTACTCGTTTCAGGGGCAGATGAACACTGAAGCTTTCTTT; CDR3 protein: CASSYSFQGQMNTEAFF
D gene: TRBD1; V gene: TRBV18; clone size: NA; J gene: TRBJ1-6; CDR3 DNA: TGTGCCAGCTCACCACGGACAGGGACGAACCTTCTGGGTTCACCCCTCCACTTT; CDR3 protein: CASSPRTGTNLLGSPLHF
D gene: TRBD1; V gene: TRBV7-2; clone size: NA; J gene: TRBJ1-6; CDR3 DNA: TGTGCCAGCAGCTCGACCGGGACAGGGAATTCACCCCTCCACTTT; CDR3 protein: CASSSTGTGNSPLHF
D gene: NA; V gene: TRBV19; clone size: few; J gene: TRBJ2-1; CDR3 DNA: TGTGCCAGTAGTATAGGTCACCCTTACAATGAGCAGTTCTTC; CDR3 protein: CASSIGHPYNEQFF
D gene: NA; V gene: TRBV12-3/TRBV12-4; clone size: NA; J gene: TRBJ2-3; CDR3 DNA: TGTGCCAGCAGTTTTATCAGGGGCACAGATACGCAGTATTTT; CDR3 protein: CASSFIRGTDTQYF
D gene: TRBD2; V gene: TRBV19; clone size: few; J gene: TRBJ2-2; CDR3 DNA: TGTGCCAGTAGTCGGGCGGGAGCGACCGGGGAGCTGTTTTTT; CDR3 protein: CASSRAGATGELFF
D gene: NA; V gene: TRBV5-1; clone size: few; J gene: TRBJ2-3; CDR3 DNA: TGCGCCAGCAGCGAACAGCGAGGGGCAGCAGATACGCAGTATTTT; CDR3 protein: CASSEQRGAADTQYF
D gene: NA; V gene: TRBV5-1; clone size: NA; J gene: TRBJ2-1; CDR3 DNA: TGCGCCAGCAGCGGCACAGGGATTAGCTCCTACAATGAGCAGTTCTTC; CDR3 protein: CASSGTGISSYNEQFF